Reported below is one TCR beta chain. This sample was taken from a study of blood T cell repertoires in COVID-19. Study-level information: Samples came from the United States, Italy and Spain, spanning acute and convalescent COVID-19.

In the original workflow: Counts of nucleated cells, estimated from reference gene primer amplification, were obtained. Sequenced by immunoSEQ multiplex PCR; TCRdb stores in-frame clones only, minus some. The D gene and trimming were derived from the DNA, and the V and J assignments and clone size from that table. The data hold approximately 260,000 clones, with about 90% observed a single time. The sequenced sample was peripheral blood. The TCR was taken from a man in his sixties who had recovered from COVID-19.

The CDR3 is CASSHGQVKTGELFF. CDR3 DNA sequence: TGTGCCAGCAGTCACGGACAGGTTAAGACCGGGGAGCTGTTTTTT. This chain links TRBV6-5 with TRBJ2-2; 7 bases map to TRBD1. There are 15 residues in the CDR3. Germline-derived CDR1 and CDR2 are MNHEY and SVGAGI. The trim removed 5 bases at V and 5 bases at J, leaving 8 bases unmatched.